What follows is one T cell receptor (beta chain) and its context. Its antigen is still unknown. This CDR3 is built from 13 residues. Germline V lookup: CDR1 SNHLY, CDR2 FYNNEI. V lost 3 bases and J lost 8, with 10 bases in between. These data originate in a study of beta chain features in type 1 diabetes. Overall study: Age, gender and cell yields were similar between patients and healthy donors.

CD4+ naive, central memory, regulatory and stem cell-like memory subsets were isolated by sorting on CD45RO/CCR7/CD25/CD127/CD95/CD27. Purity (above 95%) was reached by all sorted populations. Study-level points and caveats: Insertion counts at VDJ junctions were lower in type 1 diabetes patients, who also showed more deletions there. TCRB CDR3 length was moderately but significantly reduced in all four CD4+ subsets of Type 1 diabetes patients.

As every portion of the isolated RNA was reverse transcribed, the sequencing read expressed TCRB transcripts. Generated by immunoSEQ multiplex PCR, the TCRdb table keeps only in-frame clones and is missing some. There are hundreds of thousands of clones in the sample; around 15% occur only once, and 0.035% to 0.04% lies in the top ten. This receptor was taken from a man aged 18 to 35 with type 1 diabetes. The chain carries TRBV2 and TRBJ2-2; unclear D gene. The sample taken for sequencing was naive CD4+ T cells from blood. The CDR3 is CASSEAPVGELFF. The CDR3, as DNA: TGTGCCAGCAGTGAGGCCCCCGTAGGGGAGCTGTTTTTT.